Shown below are 32 T cell receptor beta chains from a single sample sequenced in a study of T-cell memory formation after mild COVID-19. TCRdb processed the 5' RACE reads anew with MiXCR; each CDR3 protein has one entry. The sample consists of roughly 280,000 distinct CDR3 sequences, 15% to 20% of them appearing once. Material: PBMCs or a T cell subset sorted from them (not recorded which). The receptor source for this set is a man between 18 and 35 years old who had mild COVID-19 (a few samples of this study predate the infection). Cell type and time point are not known.

This clonotype was counted only a few times. Sequence at one end of the junction differs from germline and may be a read error. The CDR3 sequence is CASSFYFWGDRGSQPQHF. The CDR3, as DNA: TGTGCTAGCAGCTTTTATTTTTGGGGGGACCGAGGTAGTCAGCCCCAGCATTTT. The rearrangement uses TRBV7-7 and TRBJ1-5; possibly TRBD1 for D (5 bases). This CDR3 has 18 residues. Germline V gene sequence: CDR1 SSHAT, CDR2 FNYEAQ (reference sequence).

This clonotype appeared a few times. The chain combines TRBV5-1 with TRBJ2-6, with 7 bases that match TRBD1. Germline values: CDR1 SGHRS, CDR2 YFSETQ. V dropped 3 bases and J dropped 2; count of bases not matched to a gene: 5. This CDR3 comprises 16 residues. Here the CDR3 DNA reads TGCGCCAGCAGCTCAAGGGACAGTCCTGGGGCCAACGTCCTGACTTTC. This encodes CASSSRDSPGANVLTF. Based on the CDR3 plus reference TRBV5-1 and TRBJ2-6, the full variable domain is KAGVTQTPRYLIKTRGQQVTLSCSPISGHRSVSWYQQTPGQGLQFLFEYFSETQRNKGNFPGRFSGRQFSNSRSEMNVSTLELGDSALYLCASSSRDSPGANVLTFGAGSRLTVL.

This clonotype has just a few counts. The CDR3 region is CASSLYSGAQETQYF. CDR3 nucleotides: TGTGCCAGCAGTTTATACAGCGGGGCCCAAGAGACCCAGTACTTC. The chain recombines TRBV12-3 or TRBV12-4 with TRBJ2-5, with 7 nucleotides matching TRBD2. Trimming cost V 2 bases and J 1 base; bases outside gene matches: 4. The CDR3 has 15 residues.

This clonotype was detected only a few times. CDR3 DNA: TGTGCCAGCAGCCCAACACCTACCATGCTGAGCACTGAAGCTTTCTTT. Amino acid sequence: CASSPTPTMLSTEAFF. The chain uses TRBV7-9 and TRBJ1-1; D unresolved. The V and J ends lost 5 bases and 4 bases respectively, with 20 bases between them. The CDR3 has 16 amino acids. Looked up from germline, CDR1 is SEHNR and CDR2 is FQNEAQ (reference sequence).

This clonotype was counted a few times. The chain links TRBV9 to TRBJ2-1, with 8 positions matching TRBD2. V was clipped by 0 bases and J by 4 bases; unmatched bases: 3. Germline values: CDR1 SGDLS, CDR2 YYNGEE. The CDR3 contains 15 residues. DNA of the CDR3: TGTGCCAGCAGCGTAGTCGCGGGGGGATACAATGAGCAGTTCTTC. Translated: CASSVVAGGYNEQFF.

The chain links TRBV2 to TRBJ2-7; tentatively, D is TRBD2 (5 bases). Between the trimmed V and J ends, which lost 2 bases and 3 bases, there was a span of 11 bases. This CDR3 has 14 residues. Germline CDR1 and CDR2: SNHLY and FYNNEI. As DNA, the CDR3 is TGTGCCAGCAGTGAACAAGGTCGGGGCTACGAGCAGTACGTC. Protein sequence: CASSEQGRGYEQYV.

A remark on this clonotype: Relative to the germline gene, one junction end is altered; a read error may explain this. This chain links TRBV19 with TRBJ2-5; no reliable D call. This CDR3 contains 14 residues. Germline CDR1 is LNHDA and CDR2 is SQIVND (reference sequence). The CDR3 bases are TGTGCCAGTAGTATAGATCTTACTATGGTGGGTCCTTCCTTC. Amino acids: CASSIDLTMVGPSF.

The V and J genes are TRBV2 and TRBJ2-1, with D possibly called TRBD1 or TRBD2 (5 bases each). CDR1 and CDR2 (germline): SNHLY, FYNNEI. Trimming stripped 11 bases from V and 8 bases from J, with 19 bases between. The CDR3 sequence is 13 residues long. DNA of the CDR3: TGTGCCGGTCCGGGACGGGCGGGCGATGAGCAGTTCTTC. This sequence encodes CAGPGRAGDEQFF.

The chain carries TRBV20-1 and TRBJ1-1, with 7 bases aligning to TRBD1. The CDR3 consists of 12 residues. The germline V gene has CDR1 DFQATT and CDR2 SNEGSKA (reference sequence). J gave up 9 bases and V 5 bases, and 9 bases lay outside the gene matches. CDR3 DNA sequence: TGCAGTGCTTATCGACAGGGACTGAAAGCTTTCTTT. Translation: CSAYRQGLKAFF.

CDR3 amino acids: CSVIPHSGGITDTQYF. CDR3 sequence (DNA): TGCAGTGTTATACCTCACAGCGGGGGGATCACAGATACGCAGTATTTT. V usage is TRBV20-1 and J usage is TRBJ2-3; 9 bases agree with TRBD2. Germline CDR1 and CDR2: DFQATT and SNEGSKA (reference sequence). The CDR3 has 16 amino acids. Germline trimming cut 7 bases from V and 2 bases from J; bases unmatched to any gene: 13.

The chain recombines TRBV20-1 with TRBJ2-2; TRBD2 matches at 10 bases. CDR3 length: 16 residues. Germline CDR1 reads DFQATT; CDR2 reads SNEGSKA (reference sequence). V lost 2 bases and J lost 1; bases outside the gene matches: 4. CDR3 residues: CSARPRTSGNTGELFF. In nucleotides, the CDR3 is TGCAGTGCTAGACCTAGGACTAGCGGGAACACCGGGGAGCTGTTTTTT.

The chain combines TRBV7-8 with TRBJ1-1, with unresolved D. V was shortened by 5 bases and J by 7 bases, with 11 bases between the two germline ends. Germline CDR1 SGHVS, CDR2 FQNEAQ. The CDR3 sequence is 12 residues long. CDR3 DNA: TGTGCCAGCAGCCCTACTTTCCGTGAAGCTTTCTTT. Amino acid sequence: CASSPTFREAFF.

The J gene is TRBJ1-5, the V gene TRBV6-6; maybe TRBD1 (5 bases). Trimming stripped 6 bases from V and 9 bases from J, with 12 bases between. Germline V gives CDR1 MNHNY, CDR2 SVGAGI (reference sequence). The CDR3 is 12 amino acids. CDR3 nucleotide sequence: TGTGCCAGCAGACACTTCCAGGGGCCCCAGCATTTT. This gives the protein CASRHFQGPQHF.

The genes are TRBV5-4 and TRBJ2-1; TRBD2 might be the D (6 bases). V was pared by 4 bases and J by 6 bases, with 17 bases between. The CDR3 consists of 15 residues. The germline V gene encodes CDR1 SGHNT and CDR2 YYREEE (reference sequence). The CDR3 region has the DNA TGTGCCAGCAGCGGGGACTGGCGAGGGGTCAATGAGCAGTTCTTC. This gives the protein CASSGDWRGVNEQFF.

This clonotype has more than one count but fewer than ten. The J gene is TRBJ2-5, the V gene TRBV5-1; the match to TRBD2 covers 7 bases. The ends lost 0 bases at V and 1 base at J; junction bases unmatched: 6. This CDR3 region has 16 residues. From germline, CDR1 is SGHRS and CDR2 YFSETQ. The CDR3 DNA is TGCGCCAGCAGCTTGGGGGGAACTAGCGCCCAAGAGACCCAGTACTTC. Its protein is CASSLGGTSAQETQYF.

This clonotype was counted ten times or more. The V gene is TRBV7-2, the J gene TRBJ2-7; possibly TRBD2 for D (6 bases). The CDR3 is made up of 13 amino acids. V dropped 5 bases and J dropped 1 base, with 9 bases sitting between them. CDR1 and CDR2 from the germline V gene are SGHTA and FQGNSA. The CDR3 DNA reads TGTGCCAGCAGCATCGGGACTTCCTACGAGCAGTACTTC. It yields the protein CASSIGTSYEQYF.

The chain is built from TRBV20-1 and TRBJ2-3; the D gene is possibly TRBD2 (6 bases). In germline, CDR1 is DFQATT, CDR2 SNEGSKA (reference sequence). V was pared by 3 bases and J by 0 bases, with 13 bases between. There are 15 residues in the CDR3. The CDR3: CSASPSEYSTDTQYF. CDR3 nucleotides: TGCAGTGCTAGCCCTAGCGAGTACAGCACAGATACGCAGTATTTT.

V gene TRBV7-9 combines with J gene TRBJ2-1; 7 nucleotides line up with TRBD1. CDR3 length: 17 amino acids. With V trimmed by 5 bases and J by 2 bases, 12 bases remained unmatched. Germline V gene lookup returns CDR1 SEHNR and CDR2 FQNEAQ (reference sequence). The CDR3 bases are TGTGCCAGCAGCCCGTCCCCGAGGGGGCGCACCTACAATGAGCAGTTCTTC. Translation gives CASSPSPRGRTYNEQFF.

This clonotype was seen once. The chain uses TRBV7-9 and TRBJ2-7; no reliable D call. V dropped 0 bases and J dropped 0 bases, with 9 bases sitting between them. Germline V CDR1 and CDR2: SEHNR, FQNEAQ (reference sequence). This CDR3 contains 15 residues. In nucleotides, the CDR3 is TGTGCCAGCAGCTTAGCGGGAATATCCTCCTACGAGCAGTACTTC. Its protein product is CASSLAGISSYEQYF.

This chain connects TRBV7-9 to TRBJ1-5; D remains ambiguous. V shed 5 bases and J shed 7 bases, with 9 bases lying between them. CDR1 is SEHNR, CDR2 FQNEAQ, per germline (reference sequence). The CDR3 loop spans 12 amino acids. The CDR3 region is CASSPNAQPQHF. For the CDR3, the DNA is TGTGCCAGCAGCCCGAACGCGCAGCCCCAGCATTTT.

The chain couples TRBV5-6 to TRBJ2-3, with a tentative D call TRBD2 (5 bases). V lost 0 bases to trimming and J lost 2 bases, with 16 bases between them. Germline lookup yields CDR1 SGHDT and CDR2 YYEEEE. This CDR3 spans 17 amino acids. CDR3 in DNA: TGTGCCAGCAGCTTGGGTGGTGCAGGCCTAGCCACAGATACGCAGTATTTT. Its protein is CASSLGGAGLATDTQYF.

This clonotype showed up just a few times. This rearrangement joins TRBV20-1 to TRBJ2-1, with 7 bases lining up with TRBD1. CDR1 and CDR2 (germline): DFQATT, SNEGSKA (reference sequence). This CDR3 region has 17 residues. With V trimmed by 0 bases and J by 7 bases, 15 bases remained unmatched. The CDR3 loop is CSARDNPGRLQGNEQFF. The CDR3 DNA reads TGCAGTGCTAGAGATAATCCGGGGCGACTACAGGGGAATGAGCAGTTCTTC.

The table lists this clonotype with many counts. The chain joins TRBV7-2 to TRBJ2-5, with D possibly being TRBD1 (5 bases). The V and J ends lost 4 bases and 5 bases respectively, with 17 bases between them. Germline V gives CDR1 SGHTA, CDR2 FQGNSA. This CDR3 region has 15 residues. CDR3 residues: CASSSPAGMGETQYF. The CDR3 nucleotides read TGTGCCAGCAGCTCCCCTGCAGGGATGGGGGAGACCCAGTACTTC. The entire variable domain, with the rest obtained from reference TRBV7-2 and TRBJ2-5, is as follows: GAGVSQSPSNKVTEKGKDVELRCDPISGHTALYWYRQSLGQGLEFLIYFQGNSAPDKSGLPSDRFSAERTGGSVSTLTIQRTQQEDSAVYLCASSSPAGMGETQYFGPGTRLLVL.

The chain recombines TRBV7-2 with TRBJ2-7; the match to TRBD2 covers 8 bases. The V gene end was trimmed by 5 bases and the J gene end by 5 bases; junction bases not matched to a gene: 11. The CDR3 has 15 amino acids. The germline gives CDR1 SGHTA, CDR2 FQGNSA. This CDR3 is CASSGSPGLVHEQYF. The CDR3 region has the DNA TGTGCCAGCAGCGGAAGCCCGGGACTAGTTCACGAGCAGTACTTC. The whole variable domain, remainder taken from reference TRBV7-2 and TRBJ2-7, is GAGVSQSPSNKVTEKGKDVELRCDPISGHTALYWYRQSLGQGLEFLIYFQGNSAPDKSGLPSDRFSAERTGGSVSTLTIQRTQQEDSAVYLCASSGSPGLVHEQYFGPGTRLTVT.

This chain links TRBV21-1 with TRBJ2-7; the table's TRBD1 call for D was not verified on the DNA. TRBV21-1 is marked as a pseudogene. CDR3 size: 13 residues. The CDR3 loop reads CASSNTGTAEQYF. The CDR3 bases are TGTGCCAGCAGCAACACCGGGACAGCCGAGCAGTACTTC.

This clonotype was observed many times. The V call is TRBV4-1, the J call TRBJ2-7, with D perhaps TRBD2 (6 bases). The V gene lost 1 base and the J gene lost 2 bases, with 15 bases spanning the gap. Germline CDR1 reads MGHRA; CDR2 reads YSYEKL. The CDR3 runs to 16 residues. Here the CDR3 reads CASSQGLVAPAYEQYF. As DNA, the CDR3 is TGCGCCAGCAGCCAAGGACTAGTCGCCCCAGCCTACGAGCAGTACTTC.

V is TRBV7-9 and J is TRBJ2-7; D assignment may be TRBD1 or TRBD2 (6 bases each). From germline, CDR1 is SEHNR and CDR2 FQNEAQ (reference sequence). This CDR3 is built from 13 residues. Trimming left V 5 bases short and J 2 bases short, with 10 bases between. The CDR3 loop reads CASSPEGAYEQYV. CDR3 DNA: TGTGCCAGCAGCCCGGAGGGGGCCTACGAGCAGTACGTC.

CDR3 amino acids: CASSLEPTRGWTYYEQYF. The CDR3 nucleotides are TGTGCCAGCAGCTTAGAACCCACCAGGGGGTGGACTTACTACGAGCAGTACTTC. The chain carries TRBV11-2 and TRBJ2-7, with 7 bases lining up with TRBD1. Germline assignment: CDR1 SGHAT and CDR2 FQNNGV. This CDR3 spans 18 amino acids. Trimming took 0 bases from V and 3 from J; bases not matched to a gene: 14. Full variable domain (missing parts from reference TRBV11-2 and TRBJ2-7): EAGVAQSPRYKIIEKRQSVAFWCNPISGHATLYWYQQILGQGPKLLIQFQNNGVVDDSQLPKDRFSAERLKGVDSTLKIQPAKLEDSAVYLCASSLEPTRGWTYYEQYFGPGTRLTVT.

This clonotype was detected only a few times. The V call is TRBV18, the J call TRBJ2-7; D not resolved. Germline V gene data show CDR1 as KGHSH and CDR2 as LQKENI. With 6 bases removed from V and 4 bases from J, the gap between germline ends came to 13 bases. CDR3 length: 13 amino acids. The CDR3 region has the DNA TGTGCCAGCTCGCTCCCTGATGGTTACGAGCAGTACTTC. This gives the protein CASSLPDGYEQYF.

This clonotype appeared a few times. This chain joins TRBV4-2 and TRBJ2-3; 7 positions agree with TRBD2. The CDR3 has 20 residues. V shed 0 bases and J 1 base; nucleotides not matched to a gene: 16. The germline CDR1 and CDR2 sequences are LGHNA and YNFKEQ. CDR3: CASSQELRGRVPTGTDTQYF. CDR3 sequence (DNA): TGTGCCAGCAGCCAAGAGCTTAGAGGGAGGGTACCGACTGGCACAGATACGCAGTATTTT.

The V gene is TRBV6-1, the J gene TRBJ2-1, with 7 bases identical to TRBD1. Germline CDR1 and CDR2: MNHNS and SASEGT. The trim removed 1 base at V and 3 bases at J, leaving 3 bases unmatched. The CDR3 contains 15 residues. CDR3 coding DNA: TGTGCCAGCAGTGAAGAGTCAGGGGGCTACAATGAGCAGTTCTTC. It is translated as CASSEESGGYNEQFF.

This clonotype showed up just a few times. V usage is TRBV20-1 and J usage is TRBJ2-7; 7 nucleotides line up with TRBD2. This CDR3 comprises 12 residues. The V gene end was trimmed by 3 bases and the J gene end by 3 bases; junction bases not matched to a gene: 2. Germline CDR1 DFQATT, CDR2 SNEGSKA (reference sequence). The CDR3 spells CSASSGGYEQYV. The CDR3 DNA sequence: TGCAGTGCTAGTTCGGGGGGCTACGAGCAGTACGTC.